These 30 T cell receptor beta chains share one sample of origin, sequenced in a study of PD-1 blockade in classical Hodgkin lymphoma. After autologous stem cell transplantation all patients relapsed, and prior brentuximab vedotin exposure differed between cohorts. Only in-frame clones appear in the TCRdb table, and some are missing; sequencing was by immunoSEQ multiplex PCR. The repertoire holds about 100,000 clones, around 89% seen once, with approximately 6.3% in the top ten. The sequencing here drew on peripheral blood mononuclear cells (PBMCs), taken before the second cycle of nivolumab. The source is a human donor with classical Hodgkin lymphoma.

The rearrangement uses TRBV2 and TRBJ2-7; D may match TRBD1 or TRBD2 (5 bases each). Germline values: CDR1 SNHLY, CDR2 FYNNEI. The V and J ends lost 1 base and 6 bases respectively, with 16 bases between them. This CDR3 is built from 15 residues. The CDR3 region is CASSEGGLAGTEQYF. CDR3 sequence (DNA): TGTGCCAGCAGTGAAGGGGGCCTAGCTGGTACCGAGCAGTACTTC. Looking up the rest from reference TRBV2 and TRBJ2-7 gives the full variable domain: EPEVTQTPSHQVTQMGQEVILRCVPISNHLYFYWYRQILGQKVEFLVSFYNNEISEKSEIFDDQFSVERPDGSNFTLKIRSTKLEDSAMYFCASSEGGLAGTEQYFGPGTRLTVT.

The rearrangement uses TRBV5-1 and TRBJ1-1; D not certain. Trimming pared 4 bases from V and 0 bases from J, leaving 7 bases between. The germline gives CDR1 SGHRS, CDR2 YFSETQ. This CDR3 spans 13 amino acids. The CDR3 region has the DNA TGCGCCAGCAGCCCGGGGATGAACACTGAAGCTTTCTTT. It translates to CASSPGMNTEAFF.

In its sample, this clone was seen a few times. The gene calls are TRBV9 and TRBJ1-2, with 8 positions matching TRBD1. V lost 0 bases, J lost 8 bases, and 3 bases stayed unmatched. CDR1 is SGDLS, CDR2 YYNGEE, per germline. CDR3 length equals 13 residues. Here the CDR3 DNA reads TGTGCCAGCAGCGTAGTGACAGGGGCCGGCTACACCTTC. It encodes CASSVVTGAGYTF.

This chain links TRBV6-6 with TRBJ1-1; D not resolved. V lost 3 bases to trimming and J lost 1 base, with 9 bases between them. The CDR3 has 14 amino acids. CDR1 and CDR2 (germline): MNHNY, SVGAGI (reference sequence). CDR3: CASSYGVPNTEAFF. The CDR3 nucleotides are TGTGCCAGCAGTTATGGGGTCCCGAACACTGAAGCTTTCTTT.

The CDR3 sequence is CASSDRNTEAFF. CDR3 in DNA: TGCGCCAGCAGTGACAGGAACACTGAAGCTTTCTTT. The V call is TRBV10-2, the J call TRBJ1-1, with unresolved D. Trimming cost V 3 bases and J 1 base, with 3 bases left between them. The CDR3 covers 12 residues. Per germline, CDR1 WSHSY and CDR2 SAAADI.

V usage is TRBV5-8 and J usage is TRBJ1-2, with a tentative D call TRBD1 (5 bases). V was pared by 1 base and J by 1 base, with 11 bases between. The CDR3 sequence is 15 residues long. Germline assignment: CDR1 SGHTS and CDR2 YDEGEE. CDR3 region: CASSLPHRLNYGYTF. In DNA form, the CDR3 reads TGTGCCAGCAGCTTGCCCCACAGGCTTAACTATGGCTACACCTTC.

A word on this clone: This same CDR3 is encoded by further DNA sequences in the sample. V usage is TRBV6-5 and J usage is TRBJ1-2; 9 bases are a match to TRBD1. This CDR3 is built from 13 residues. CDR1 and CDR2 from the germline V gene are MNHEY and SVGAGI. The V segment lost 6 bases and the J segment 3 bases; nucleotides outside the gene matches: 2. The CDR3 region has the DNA TGTGCCAGCAGCAGGGACAGGGACTATGGCTACACCTTC. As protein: CASSRDRDYGYTF.

The CDR3, as DNA: TGTGCCAGCAGCCTAGTTAACGAAGAGACCCAGTACTTC. This gives the protein CASSLVNEETQYF. This rearrangement joins TRBV7-9 to TRBJ2-5; D gene unclear. Trimming took off 5 bases at V and 3 bases at J, with 10 bases between the two ends. Germline V gene lookup returns CDR1 SEHNR and CDR2 FQNEAQ (reference sequence). The CDR3 length is 13 residues.

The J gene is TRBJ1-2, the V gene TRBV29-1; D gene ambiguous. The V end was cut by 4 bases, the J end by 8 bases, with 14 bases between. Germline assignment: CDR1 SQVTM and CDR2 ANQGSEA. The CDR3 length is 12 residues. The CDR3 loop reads CSVASNRVGYTF. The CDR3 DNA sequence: TGCAGCGTTGCGTCGAACCGCGTGGGCTACACCTTC.

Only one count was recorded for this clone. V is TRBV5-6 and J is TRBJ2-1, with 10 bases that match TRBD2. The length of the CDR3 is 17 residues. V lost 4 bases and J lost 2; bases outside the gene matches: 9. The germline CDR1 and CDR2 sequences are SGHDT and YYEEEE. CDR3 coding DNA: TGTGCCAGCAGCCGAGCATCCGGACTAGCGGCCTACAATGAGCAGTTCTTC. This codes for CASSRASGLAAYNEQFF. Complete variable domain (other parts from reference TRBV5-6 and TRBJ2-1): DAGVTQSPTHLIKTRGQQVTLRCSPKSGHDTVSWYQQALGQGPQFIFQYYEEEERQRGNFPDRFSGHQFPNYSSELNVNALLLGDSALYLCASSRASGLAAYNEQFFGPGTRLTVL.

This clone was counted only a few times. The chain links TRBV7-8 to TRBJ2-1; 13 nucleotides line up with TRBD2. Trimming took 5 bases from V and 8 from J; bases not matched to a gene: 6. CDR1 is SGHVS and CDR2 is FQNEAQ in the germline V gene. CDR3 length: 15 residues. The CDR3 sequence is CASSPTSGGGHEQFF. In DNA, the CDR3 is TGTGCCAGCAGCCCTACTAGCGGGGGGGGTCATGAGCAGTTCTTC.

The CDR3 DNA reads TGTGCCAGCAGCTTATGGGGGGAAACTGAAGCTTTCTTT. Its translation is CASSLWGETEAFF. The rearrangement joins TRBV7-2 to TRBJ1-1; D may be TRBD1 (5 bases). Per the germline V gene, CDR1 is SGHTA and CDR2 is FQGNSA. The ends were cut back, 2 bases at V and 5 bases at J, with 9 bases in the middle. The length of the CDR3 is 13 residues.

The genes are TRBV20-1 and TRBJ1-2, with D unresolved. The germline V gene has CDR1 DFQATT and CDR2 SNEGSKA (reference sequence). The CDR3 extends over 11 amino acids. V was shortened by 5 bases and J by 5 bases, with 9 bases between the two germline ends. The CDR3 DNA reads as TGCAGTGCTGGCTCGGGTTATGGCTACACCTTC. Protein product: CSAGSGYGYTF.

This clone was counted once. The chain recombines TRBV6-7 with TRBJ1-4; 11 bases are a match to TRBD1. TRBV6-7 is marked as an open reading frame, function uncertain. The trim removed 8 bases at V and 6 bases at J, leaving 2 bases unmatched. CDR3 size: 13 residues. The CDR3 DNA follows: TGTGCCAGCGGGACAGGGGGGGATGAAAAACTGTTTTTT. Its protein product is CASGTGGDEKLFF.

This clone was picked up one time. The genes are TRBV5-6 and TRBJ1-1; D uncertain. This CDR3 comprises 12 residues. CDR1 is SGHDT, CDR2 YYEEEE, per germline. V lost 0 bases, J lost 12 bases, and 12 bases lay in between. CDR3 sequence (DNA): TGTGCCAGCAGCTTGGGAAAAATAAAAACTTTCTTT. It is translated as CASSLGKIKTFF.

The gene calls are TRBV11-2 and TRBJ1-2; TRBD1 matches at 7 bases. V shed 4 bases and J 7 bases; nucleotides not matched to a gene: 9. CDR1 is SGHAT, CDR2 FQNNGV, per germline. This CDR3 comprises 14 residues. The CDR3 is CASSSTGDLGGYTF. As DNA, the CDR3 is TGTGCCAGCAGCTCCACAGGGGACCTCGGTGGCTACACCTTC.

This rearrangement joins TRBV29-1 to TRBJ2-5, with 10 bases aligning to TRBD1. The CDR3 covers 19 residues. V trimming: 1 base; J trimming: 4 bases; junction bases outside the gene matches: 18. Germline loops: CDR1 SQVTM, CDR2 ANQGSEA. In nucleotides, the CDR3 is TGCAGCGTTGAAGGGGTCGAGACAGGGGGCCGCGGAGGATTAGAGACCCAGTACTTC. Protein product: CSVEGVETGGRGGLETQYF.

The CDR3 sequence: CASSPEGQQETQYF. The CDR3 DNA is TGTGCCAGCAGCCCCGAGGGACAACAAGAGACCCAGTACTTC. The chain has TRBV7-2 and TRBJ2-5, with D perhaps matching TRBD1 (6 bases). From germline, CDR1 is SGHTA and CDR2 FQGNSA. This CDR3 is built from 14 residues. Between the trimmed V and J ends, which lost 5 bases and 2 bases, there was a span of 12 bases.

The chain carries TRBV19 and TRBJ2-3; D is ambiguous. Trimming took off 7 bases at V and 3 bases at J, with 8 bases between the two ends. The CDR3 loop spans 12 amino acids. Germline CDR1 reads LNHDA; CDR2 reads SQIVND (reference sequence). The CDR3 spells CASKYGTDTQYF. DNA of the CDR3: TGTGCCAGTAAATATGGAACAGATACGCAGTATTTT.

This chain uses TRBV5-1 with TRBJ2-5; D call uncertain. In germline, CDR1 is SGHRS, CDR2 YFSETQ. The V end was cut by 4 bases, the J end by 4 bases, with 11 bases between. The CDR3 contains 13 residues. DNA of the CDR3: TGCGCCAGCAGCGTTGACCTCCTAGAGACCCAGTACTTC. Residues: CASSVDLLETQYF.

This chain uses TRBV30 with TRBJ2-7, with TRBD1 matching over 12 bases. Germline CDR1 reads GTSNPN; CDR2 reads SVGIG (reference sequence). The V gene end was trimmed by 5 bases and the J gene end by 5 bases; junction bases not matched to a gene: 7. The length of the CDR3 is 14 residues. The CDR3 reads CAWGRGQGAHEQYF. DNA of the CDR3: TGTGCCTGGGGACGGGGACAGGGGGCTCACGAGCAGTACTTC.

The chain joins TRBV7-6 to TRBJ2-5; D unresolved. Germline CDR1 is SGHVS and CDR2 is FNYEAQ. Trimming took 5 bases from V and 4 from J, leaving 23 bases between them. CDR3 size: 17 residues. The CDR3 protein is CASSHPQAPQVGETQYF. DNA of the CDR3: TGTGCCAGCAGCCACCCTCAGGCCCCCCAGGTCGGAGAGACCCAGTACTTC.

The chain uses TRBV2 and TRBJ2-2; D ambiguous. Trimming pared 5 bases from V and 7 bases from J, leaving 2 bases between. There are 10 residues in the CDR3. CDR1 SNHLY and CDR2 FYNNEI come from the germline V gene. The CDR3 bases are TGTGCCAGCAGTATCGGGGAGCTGTTTTTT. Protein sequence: CASSIGELFF. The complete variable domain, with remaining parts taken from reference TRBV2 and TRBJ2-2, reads EPEVTQTPSHQVTQMGQEVILRCVPISNHLYFYWYRQILGQKVEFLVSFYNNEISEKSEIFDDQFSVERPDGSNFTLKIRSTKLEDSAMYFCASSIGELFFGEGSRLTVL.

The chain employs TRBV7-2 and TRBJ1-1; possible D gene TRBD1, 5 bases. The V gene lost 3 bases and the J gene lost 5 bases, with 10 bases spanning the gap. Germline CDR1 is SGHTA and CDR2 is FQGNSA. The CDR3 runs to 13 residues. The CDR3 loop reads CASSFFGGTEAFF. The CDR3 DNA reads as TGTGCCAGCAGCTTTTTTGGGGGAACTGAAGCTTTCTTT.

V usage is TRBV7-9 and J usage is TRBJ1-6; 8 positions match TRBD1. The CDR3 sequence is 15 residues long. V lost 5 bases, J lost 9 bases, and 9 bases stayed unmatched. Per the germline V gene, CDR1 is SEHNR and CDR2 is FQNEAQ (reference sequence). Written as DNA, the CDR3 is TGTGCCAGCAGCCATCAGACAGGGGAGGCTTCACCCCTCCACTTT. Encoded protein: CASSHQTGEASPLHF.

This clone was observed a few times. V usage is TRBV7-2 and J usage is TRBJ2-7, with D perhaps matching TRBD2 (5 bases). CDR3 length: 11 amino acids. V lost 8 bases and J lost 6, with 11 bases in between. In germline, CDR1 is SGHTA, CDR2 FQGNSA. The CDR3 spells CASSRGSEQYF. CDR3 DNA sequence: TGTGCCAGCTCCCGCGGGTCCGAGCAGTACTTC.

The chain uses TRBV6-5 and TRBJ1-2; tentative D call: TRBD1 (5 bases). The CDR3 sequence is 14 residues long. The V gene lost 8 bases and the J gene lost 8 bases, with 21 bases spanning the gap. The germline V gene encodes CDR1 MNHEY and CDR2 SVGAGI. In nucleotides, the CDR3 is TGTGCCAGCGGTAATTCGGGACCGAAGAGAGGCTACACCTTC. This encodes CASGNSGPKRGYTF.

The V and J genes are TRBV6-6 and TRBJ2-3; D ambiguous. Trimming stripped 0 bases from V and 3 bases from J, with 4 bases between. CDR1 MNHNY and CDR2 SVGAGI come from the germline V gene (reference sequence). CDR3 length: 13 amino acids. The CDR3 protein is CASSYSWTDTQYF. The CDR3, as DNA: TGTGCCAGCAGTTACTCGTGGACAGATACGCAGTATTTT.

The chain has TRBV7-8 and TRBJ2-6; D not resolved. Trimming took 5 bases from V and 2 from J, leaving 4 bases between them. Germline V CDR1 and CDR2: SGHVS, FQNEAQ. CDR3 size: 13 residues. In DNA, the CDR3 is TGTGCCAGCAGCCCCCCTGGGGCCAACGTCCTGACTTTC. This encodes CASSPPGANVLTF.

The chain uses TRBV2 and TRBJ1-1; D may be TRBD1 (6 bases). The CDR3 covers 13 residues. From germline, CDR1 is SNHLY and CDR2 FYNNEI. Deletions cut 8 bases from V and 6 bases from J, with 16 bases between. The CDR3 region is CASWFGGGSEAFF. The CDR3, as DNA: TGTGCCAGCTGGTTTGGGGGGGGCTCTGAAGCTTTCTTT. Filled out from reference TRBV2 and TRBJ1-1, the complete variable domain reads EPEVTQTPSHQVTQMGQEVILRCVPISNHLYFYWYRQILGQKVEFLVSFYNNEISEKSEIFDDQFSVERPDGSNFTLKIRSTKLEDSAMYFCASWFGGGSEAFFGQGTRLTVV.